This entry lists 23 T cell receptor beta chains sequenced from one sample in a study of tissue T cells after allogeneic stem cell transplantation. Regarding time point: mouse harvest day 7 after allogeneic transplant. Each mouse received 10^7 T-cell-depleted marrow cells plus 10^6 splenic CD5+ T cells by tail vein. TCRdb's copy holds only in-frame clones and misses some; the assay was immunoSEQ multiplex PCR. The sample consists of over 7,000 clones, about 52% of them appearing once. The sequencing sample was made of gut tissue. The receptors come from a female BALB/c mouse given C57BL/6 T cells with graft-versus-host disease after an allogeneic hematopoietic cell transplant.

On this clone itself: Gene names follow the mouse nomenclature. The CDR3 protein is CASSQDGNQAPLF. The DNA read from the CDR3 is TGTGCCAGCAGCCAAGACGGCAACCAGGCTCCGCTT. V usage is TRBV5 and J usage is TRBJ1-5; D is uncertain. The CDR3 extends 1 residue past the end of the read, so its final part is completed from the germline J gene. Trimming left V 0 bases short and J 3 bases short, with 3 bases between. The CDR3 has 13 amino acids. The germline V gene encodes CDR1 LGHNA and CDR2 YNLKQL (reference sequence).

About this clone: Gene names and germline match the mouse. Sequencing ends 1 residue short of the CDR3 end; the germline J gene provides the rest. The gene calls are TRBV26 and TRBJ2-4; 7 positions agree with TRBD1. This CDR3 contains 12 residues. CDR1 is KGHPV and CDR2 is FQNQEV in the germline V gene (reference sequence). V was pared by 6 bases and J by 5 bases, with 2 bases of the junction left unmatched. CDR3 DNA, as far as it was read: TGTGCCAGCAGCCGGGACAGAAACACCTTGTAC. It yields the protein CASSRDRNTLY. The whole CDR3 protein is CASSRDRNTLYF. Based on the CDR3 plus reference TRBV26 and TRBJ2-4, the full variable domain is NSKVIQTPRYLVKGQGQKAKMRCIPEKGHPVVFWYQQNKNNEFKFLINFQNQEVLQQIDMTEKRFSAECPSNSPCSLEIQSSEAGDSALYLCASSRDRNTLYFGAGTRLSVL.

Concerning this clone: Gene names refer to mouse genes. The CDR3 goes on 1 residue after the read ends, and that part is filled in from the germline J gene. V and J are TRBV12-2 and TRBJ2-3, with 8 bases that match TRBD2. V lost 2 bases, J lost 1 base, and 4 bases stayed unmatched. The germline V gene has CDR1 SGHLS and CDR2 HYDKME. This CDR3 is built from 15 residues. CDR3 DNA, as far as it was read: TGTGCCAGCTCTCCCTTGACTGGGGGTGCAGAAACGCTGTAT. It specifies CASSPLTGGAETLY. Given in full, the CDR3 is CASSPLTGGAETLYF.

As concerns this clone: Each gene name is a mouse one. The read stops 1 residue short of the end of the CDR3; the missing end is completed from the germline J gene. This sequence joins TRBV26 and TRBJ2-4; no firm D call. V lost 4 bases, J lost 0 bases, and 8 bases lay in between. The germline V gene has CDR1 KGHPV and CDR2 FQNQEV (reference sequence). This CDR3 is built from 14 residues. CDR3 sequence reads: CASSPSRSQNTLYF. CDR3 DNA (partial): TGTGCCAGCAGTCCCTCCCGTAGTCAAAACACCTTGTAC. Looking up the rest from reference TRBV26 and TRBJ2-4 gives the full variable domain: NSKVIQTPRYLVKGQGQKAKMRCIPEKGHPVVFWYQQNKNNEFKFLINFQNQEVLQQIDMTEKRFSAECPSNSPCSLEIQSSEAGDSALYLCASSPSRSQNTLYFGAGTRLSVL.

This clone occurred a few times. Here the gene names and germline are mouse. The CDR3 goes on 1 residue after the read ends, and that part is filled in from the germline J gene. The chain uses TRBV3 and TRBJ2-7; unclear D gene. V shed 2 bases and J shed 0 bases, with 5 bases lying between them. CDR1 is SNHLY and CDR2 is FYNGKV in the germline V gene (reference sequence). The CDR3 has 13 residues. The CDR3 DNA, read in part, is TGTGCCAGCAGCTTACTGCGCTCCTATGAACAGTAC. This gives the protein CASSLLRSYEQY. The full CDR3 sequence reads CASSLLRSYEQYF.

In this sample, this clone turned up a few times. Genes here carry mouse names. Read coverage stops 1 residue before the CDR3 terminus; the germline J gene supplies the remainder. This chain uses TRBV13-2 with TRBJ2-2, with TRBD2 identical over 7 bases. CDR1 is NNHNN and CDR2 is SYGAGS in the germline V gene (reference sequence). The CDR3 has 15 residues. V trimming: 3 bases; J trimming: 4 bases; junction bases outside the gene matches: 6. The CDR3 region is CASGVRGGGTGQLYF. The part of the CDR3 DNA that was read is TGTGCCAGCGGTGTCCGGGGGGGAGGCACCGGGCAGCTCTAC.

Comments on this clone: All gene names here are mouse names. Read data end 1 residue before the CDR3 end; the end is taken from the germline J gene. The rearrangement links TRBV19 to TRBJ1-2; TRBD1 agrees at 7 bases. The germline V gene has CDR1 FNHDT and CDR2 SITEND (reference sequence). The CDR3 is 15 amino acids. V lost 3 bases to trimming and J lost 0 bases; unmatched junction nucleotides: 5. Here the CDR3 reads CASSTIGTANSDYTF. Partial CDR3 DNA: TGTGCCAGCAGTACAATCGGGACAGCAAACTCCGACTACACC.

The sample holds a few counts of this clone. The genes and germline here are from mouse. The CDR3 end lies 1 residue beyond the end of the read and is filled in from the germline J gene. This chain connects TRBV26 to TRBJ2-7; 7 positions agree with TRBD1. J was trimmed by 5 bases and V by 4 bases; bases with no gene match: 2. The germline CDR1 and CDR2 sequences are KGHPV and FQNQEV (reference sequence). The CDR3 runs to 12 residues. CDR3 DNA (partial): TGTGCCAGCAGTCCCGACAGGGATGAACAGTAC. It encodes CASSPDRDEQY. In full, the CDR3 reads CASSPDRDEQYF.

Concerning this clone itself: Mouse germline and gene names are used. CDR3 DNA (partial): TGTGCTAGCAGTAGACGGTTCCGGGGCACCCAGTAC. It encodes CASSRRFRGTQY. Given in full, the CDR3 is CASSRRFRGTQYF. V usage is TRBV17 and J usage is TRBJ2-5; D is undetermined. With the read ending 1 residue before the CDR3 end, the germline J gene is used to fill in that end. The CDR3 runs 13 residues. Germline CDR1 MNHDT, CDR2 YYDKIL. V was clipped by 2 bases and J by 8 bases, with 11 bases between them.

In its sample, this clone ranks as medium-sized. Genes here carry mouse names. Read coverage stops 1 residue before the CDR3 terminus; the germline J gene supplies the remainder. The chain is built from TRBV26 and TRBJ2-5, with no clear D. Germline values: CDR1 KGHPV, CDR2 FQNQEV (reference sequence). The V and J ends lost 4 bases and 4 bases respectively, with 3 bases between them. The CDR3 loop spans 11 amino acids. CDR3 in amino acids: CASSPKDTQYF. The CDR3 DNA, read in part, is TGTGCCAGCAGTCCCAAAGACACCCAGTAC.

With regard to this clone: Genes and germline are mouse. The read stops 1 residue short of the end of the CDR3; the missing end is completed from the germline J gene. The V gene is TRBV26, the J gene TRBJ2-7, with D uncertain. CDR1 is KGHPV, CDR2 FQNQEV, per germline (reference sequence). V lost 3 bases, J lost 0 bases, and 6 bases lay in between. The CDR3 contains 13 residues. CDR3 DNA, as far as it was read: TGTGCCAGCAGTCTACACAGCTCCTATGAACAGTAC. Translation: CASSLHSSYEQY. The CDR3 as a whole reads CASSLHSSYEQYF.

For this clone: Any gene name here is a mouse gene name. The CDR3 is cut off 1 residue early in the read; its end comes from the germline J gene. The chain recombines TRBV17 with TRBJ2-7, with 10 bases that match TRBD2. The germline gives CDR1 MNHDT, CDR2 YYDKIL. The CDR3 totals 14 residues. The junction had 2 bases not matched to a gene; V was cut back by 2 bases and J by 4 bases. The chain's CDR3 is CASSRSGGAYEQYF. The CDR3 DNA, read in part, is TGTGCTAGCAGTAGATCTGGGGGGGCGTATGAACAGTAC.

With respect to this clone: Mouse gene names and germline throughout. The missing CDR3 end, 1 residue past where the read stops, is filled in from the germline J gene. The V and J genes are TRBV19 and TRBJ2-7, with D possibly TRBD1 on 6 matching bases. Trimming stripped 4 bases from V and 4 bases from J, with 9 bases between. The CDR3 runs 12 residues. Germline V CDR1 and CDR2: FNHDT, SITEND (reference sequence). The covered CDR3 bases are TGTGCCAGCAGTCCCCAGGGGTATGAACAGTAC. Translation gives CASSPQGYEQY. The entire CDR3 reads CASSPQGYEQYF.

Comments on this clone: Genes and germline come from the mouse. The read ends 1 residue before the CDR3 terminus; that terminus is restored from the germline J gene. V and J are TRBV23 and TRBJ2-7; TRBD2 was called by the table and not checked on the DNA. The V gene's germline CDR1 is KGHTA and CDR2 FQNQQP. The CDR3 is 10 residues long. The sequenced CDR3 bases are TGCTCCAGCGGGGGGGTTGAACAGTAC. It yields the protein CSSGGVEQY. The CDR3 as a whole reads CSSGGVEQYF.

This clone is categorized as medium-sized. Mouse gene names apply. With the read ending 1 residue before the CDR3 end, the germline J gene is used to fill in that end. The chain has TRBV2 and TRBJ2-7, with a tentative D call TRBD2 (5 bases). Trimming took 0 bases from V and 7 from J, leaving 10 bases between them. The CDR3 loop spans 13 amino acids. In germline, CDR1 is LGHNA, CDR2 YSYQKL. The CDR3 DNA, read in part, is TGTGCCAGCAGCCAAGATTGGCTGGGAGAACAGTAC. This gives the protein CASSQDWLGEQY. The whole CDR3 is CASSQDWLGEQYF.

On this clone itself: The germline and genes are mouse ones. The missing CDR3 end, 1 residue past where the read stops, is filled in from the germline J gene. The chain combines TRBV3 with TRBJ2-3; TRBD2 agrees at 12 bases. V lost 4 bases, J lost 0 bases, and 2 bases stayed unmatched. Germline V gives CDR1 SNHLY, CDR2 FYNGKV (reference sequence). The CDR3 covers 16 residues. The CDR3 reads CASSSGLGGSAETLYF. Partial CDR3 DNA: TGTGCCAGCAGCTCGGGACTGGGGGGTAGTGCAGAAACGCTGTAT.

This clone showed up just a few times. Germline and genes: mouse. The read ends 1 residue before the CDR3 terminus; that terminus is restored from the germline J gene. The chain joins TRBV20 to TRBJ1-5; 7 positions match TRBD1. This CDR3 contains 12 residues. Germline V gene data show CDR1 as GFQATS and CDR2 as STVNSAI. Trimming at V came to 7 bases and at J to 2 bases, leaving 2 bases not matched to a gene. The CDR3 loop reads CGVDRDNQAPLF. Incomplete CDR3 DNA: TGTGGTGTCGACAGGGACAACCAGGCTCCGCTT. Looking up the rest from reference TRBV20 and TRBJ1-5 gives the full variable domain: GALVYQYPRRTICKSGTSMRMECQAVGFQATSVAWYRQSPQKTFELIALSTVNSAIKYEQNFTQEKFPISHPNLSFSSMTVLNAYLEDRGLYLCGVDRDNQAPLFGEGTRLSVL.

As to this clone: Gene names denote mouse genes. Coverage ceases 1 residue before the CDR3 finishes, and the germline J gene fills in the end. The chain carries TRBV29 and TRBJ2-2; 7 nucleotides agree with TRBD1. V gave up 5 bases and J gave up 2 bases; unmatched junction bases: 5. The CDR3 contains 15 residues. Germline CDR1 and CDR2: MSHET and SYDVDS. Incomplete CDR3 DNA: TGTGCTAGCAGTCCCCTACAGGGGAACACCGGGCAGCTCTAC. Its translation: CASSPLQGNTGQLY. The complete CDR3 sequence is CASSPLQGNTGQLYF.

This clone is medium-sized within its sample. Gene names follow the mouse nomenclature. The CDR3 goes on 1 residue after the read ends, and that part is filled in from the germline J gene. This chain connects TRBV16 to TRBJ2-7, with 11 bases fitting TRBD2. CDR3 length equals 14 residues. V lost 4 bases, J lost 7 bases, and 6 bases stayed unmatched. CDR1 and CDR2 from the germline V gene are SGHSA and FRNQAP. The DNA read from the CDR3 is TGTGCAAGCAGCTACTGGGGGGGCGCGTTCGAACAGTAC. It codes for CASSYWGGAFEQY. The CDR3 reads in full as CASSYWGGAFEQYF.

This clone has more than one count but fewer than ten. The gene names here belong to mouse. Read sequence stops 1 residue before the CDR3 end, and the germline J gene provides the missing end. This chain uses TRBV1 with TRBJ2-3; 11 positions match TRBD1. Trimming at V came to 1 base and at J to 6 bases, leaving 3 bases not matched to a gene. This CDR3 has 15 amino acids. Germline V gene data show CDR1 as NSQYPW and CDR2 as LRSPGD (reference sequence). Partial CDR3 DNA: TGCACCTGCAGTGCAGGGACAGGGGGCGGGGAAACGCTGTAT. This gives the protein CTCSAGTGGGETLY. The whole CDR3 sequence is CTCSAGTGGGETLYF.

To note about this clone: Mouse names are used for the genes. CDR3 bases read: TGTGCCAGCAGGACAAGAAGTGCAGAAACGCTGTAT. Protein sequence: CASRTRSAETLY. Given in full, the CDR3 is CASRTRSAETLYF. The rearrangement joins TRBV26 to TRBJ2-3; no clear D. The CDR3 extends 1 residue past the end of the read, so its final part is completed from the germline J gene. Per the germline V gene, CDR1 is KGHPV and CDR2 is FQNQEV (reference sequence). The CDR3 has 13 amino acids. V shed 6 bases and J shed 0 bases, with 7 bases lying between them.

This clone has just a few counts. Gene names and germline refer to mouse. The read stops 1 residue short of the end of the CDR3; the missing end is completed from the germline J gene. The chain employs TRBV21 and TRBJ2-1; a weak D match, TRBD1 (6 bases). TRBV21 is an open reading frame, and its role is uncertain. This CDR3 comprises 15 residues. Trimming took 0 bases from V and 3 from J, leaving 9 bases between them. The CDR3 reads CASSQSRDIYAEQFF. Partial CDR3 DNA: TGTGCTAGCAGTCAATCGCGGGACATCTATGCTGAGCAGTTC.

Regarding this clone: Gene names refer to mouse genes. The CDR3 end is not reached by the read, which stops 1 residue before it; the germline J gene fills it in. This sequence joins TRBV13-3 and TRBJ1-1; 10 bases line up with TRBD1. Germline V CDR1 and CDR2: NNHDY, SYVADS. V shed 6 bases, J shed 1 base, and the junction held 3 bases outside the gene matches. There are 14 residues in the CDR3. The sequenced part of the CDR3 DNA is TGTGCCAGCAACCGGGACAGGGGGAACACAGAAGTCTTC. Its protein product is CASNRDRGNTEVF. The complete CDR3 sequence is CASNRDRGNTEVFF.